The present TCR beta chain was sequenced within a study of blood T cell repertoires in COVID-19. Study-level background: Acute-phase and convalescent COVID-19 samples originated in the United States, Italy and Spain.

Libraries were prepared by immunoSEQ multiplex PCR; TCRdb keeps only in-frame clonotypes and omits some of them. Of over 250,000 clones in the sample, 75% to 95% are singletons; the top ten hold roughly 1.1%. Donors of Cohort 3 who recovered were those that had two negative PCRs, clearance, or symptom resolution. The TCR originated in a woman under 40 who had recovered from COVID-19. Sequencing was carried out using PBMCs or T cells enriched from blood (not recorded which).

CDR3 nucleotides: TGTGCCAGCAGTGAAGTCAGGGATGGCTACACCTTC. It yields the protein CASSEVRDGYTF. This sequence joins TRBV2 and TRBJ1-2; D is possibly TRBD1 (5 bases). CDR1 is SNHLY and CDR2 is FYNNEI in the germline V gene. There are 12 residues in the CDR3. V was clipped by 1 base and J by 6 bases, with 6 bases between them. The variable domain in full, completed from reference TRBV2 and TRBJ1-2, reads EPEVTQTPSHQVTQMGQEVILRCVPISNHLYFYWYRQILGQKVEFLVSFYNNEISEKSEIFDDQFSVERPDGSNFTLKIRSTKLEDSAMYFCASSEVRDGYTFGSGTRLTVV.